The rows below give T cell receptor beta chains drawn from one sample of a study of blood T cell repertoires in COVID-19. The assay was immunoSEQ multiplex PCR, and TCRdb's table has in-frame clones only and misses some. The sample shows about 150,000 clones, approximately 92% of them seen only once. Sequencing was done on a sample of peripheral blood. These receptors were taken from a woman aged 40 to 49 with acute or convalescent COVID-19. CDR3s include the opening cysteine and the closing phenylalanine or tryptophan. Fields, in order: J gene, CDR3 length, clone size, D gene, V gene, CDR3 protein, CDR3 DNA. A D gene is named only where the DNA matches it firmly. Some rows mark clone size as missing; the rest say once, few, many or name a class of expanded clone.

TRBJ2-1 16 . TRBD2 TRBV6-1 CASSERWNSGGPRGFF TGTGCCAGCAGTGAAAGATGGAATAGCGGGGGGCCAAGGGGATTCTTC
TRBJ2-1 16 . . TRBV19 CASSRNPGQDNGEQFF TGTGCCAGTAGTCGAAACCCGGGACAAGATAACGGTGAGCAGTTCTTC
TRBJ2-7 15 . . TRBV6-8 CASIGSGSGPYEQYF TGTGCCAGCATAGGTTCAGGCAGTGGGCCCTACGAGCAGTACTTC
TRBJ2-3 15 . TRBD2 TRBV6-5 CASSYRGRGGDTQYF TGTGCCAGCAGTTACAGAGGGAGGGGTGGAGATACGCAGTATTTT
TRBJ2-1 16 . TRBD2 TRBV6-4 CASTFDSGGGYNEQFF TGTGCCAGCACCTTTGATAGCGGGGGCGGTTACAATGAGCAGTTCTTC
TRBJ2-1 17 few TRBD2 TRBV5-1 CASSLSTSGTSYNEQFF TGCGCCAGCAGCTTGTCAACTAGCGGGACCTCCTACAATGAGCAGTTCTTC
TRBJ2-1 16 once TRBD1 TRBV5-4 CASSLKTGHGYNEQFF TGTGCCAGCAGCTTAAAGACAGGGCATGGCTACAATGAGCAGTTCTTC
TRBJ2-3 13 . . TRBV6-5 CASSRGTTDTQYF TGTGCCAGCAGCCGAGGAACCACAGATACGCAGTATTTT
TRBJ2-6 14 . . TRBV27 CASSVGPGANVLTF TGTGCCAGCAGTGTTGGGCCGGGGGCCAACGTCCTGACTTTC
TRBJ2-2 12 once . TRBV12-3/TRBV12-4 CASSPNFGELFF TGTGCCAGCAGTCCGAACTTCGGGGAGCTGTTTTTT
TRBJ2-3 14 . . TRBV5-4 CASSPEGSTDTQYF TGTGCCAGCAGCCCTGAGGGTAGCACAGATACGCAGTATTTT
TRBJ1-2 15 once . TRBV29-1 CSVESGGKIPYGYTF TGCAGCGTTGAATCCGGGGGTAAAATTCCCTATGGCTACACCTTC
TRBJ2-7 15 few TRBD2 TRBV11-2 CASRRIGTSSYEQYF TGTGCCAGCAGACGTATCGGGACTAGTAGCTACGAGCAGTACTTC
TRBJ1-5 14 few . TRBV5-4 CASRPRPGDQPQHF TGTGCCAGCAGGCCACGGCCAGGGGATCAGCCCCAGCATTTT
TRBJ2-2 17 . TRBD1 TRBV5-1 CASSFYKTGDKAGELFF TGCGCCAGCAGCTTCTATAAAACAGGGGATAAGGCCGGGGAGCTGTTTTTT
TRBJ2-1 16 . . TRBV24-1 CATSDYRVSSYNEQFF TGTGCCACCAGTGATTATCGAGTGAGCTCCTACAATGAGCAGTTCTTC
TRBJ2-1 15 . . TRBV5-1 CASSLVQGGNNEQFF TGCGCCAGCAGCTTGGTTCAGGGGGGAAACAATGAGCAGTTCTTC
TRBJ2-3 13 . . TRBV2 CASSKTSTDTQYF TGTGCCAGCAGCAAGACTAGCACAGATACGCAGTATTTT
TRBJ1-3 14 . . TRBV15 CATSRGYGLATIYF TGTGCCACCAGCAGAGGGTACGGGTTGGCCACCATATATTTT
TRBJ1-1 16 . . TRBV15 CATSGRDTHAVPEAFF TGTGCCACCAGCGGCCGGGACACGCATGCCGTACCTGAAGCTTTCTTT
TRBJ2-7 14 . . TRBV28 CASSLAKLVHEQYF TGTGCCAGCAGTTTAGCGAAATTGGTTCACGAGCAGTACTTC
TRBJ2-3 16 . . TRBV11-2 CASSRTGWLAADTQYF TGTGCCAGCAGCCGAACGGGTTGGCTAGCAGCAGATACGCAGTATTTT
TRBJ2-7 13 . . TRBV30 CAWSGSSLYEQYF TGTGCCTGGAGTGGGTCTAGTCTTTACGAGCAGTACTTC
TRBJ2-3 18 . TRBD2 TRBV15 CATSRVWTSGYSTDTQYF TGTGCCACCAGCAGAGTTTGGACTAGCGGGTATAGCACAGATACGCAGTATTTT
TRBJ1-4 14 . TRBD1 TRBV2 CASRLTGVGEKLFF TGTGCCAGCAGACTGACAGGGGTCGGCGAAAAACTGTTTTTT
TRBJ1-5 15 once . TRBV4-1 CASSQLSTDHQPQHF TGCGCCAGCAGCCAACTATCGACAGACCATCAGCCCCAGCATTTT
TRBJ2-1 13 . . TRBV2 CASRKPSAYEQFF TGTGCCAGCCGTAAGCCGAGCGCGTATGAGCAGTTCTTC
TRBJ1-5 16 few TRBD1 TRBV4-1 CASSQGQGQSNQPQHF TGCGCCAGCAGCCAAGGACAGGGTCAGAGCAATCAGCCCCAGCATTTT
TRBJ2-1 15 once . TRBV7-9 CASNQVPSSYNEQFF TGTGCCAGCAACCAGGTACCGAGCTCCTACAATGAGCAGTTCTTC
TRBJ2-2 14 . . TRBV24-1 CATSDGLNTGELFF TGTGCCACCAGTGACGGACTGAACACCGGGGAGCTGTTTTTT
TRBJ2-3 14 . . TRBV7-3 CASSPGHITDTQYF TGTGCCAGCAGCCCGGGACACATAACAGATACGCAGTATTTT
TRBJ1-2 14 . TRBD1 TRBV6-4 CASSATGGNYGYTF TGTGCCAGCAGTGCGACAGGGGGTAACTATGGCTACACCTTC
TRBJ2-5 14 . . TRBV11-3 CASSAHQGSETQYF TGTGCCAGCAGCGCTCACCAGGGCTCGGAGACCCAGTACTTC
TRBJ1-2 14 . TRBD1 TRBV5-1 CASSPTGQLYGYTF TGCGCCAGCAGCCCGACGGGACAGCTCTATGGCTACACCTTC
TRBJ2-5 15 . TRBD1 TRBV2 CASSGRMTGRETQYF TGTGCCAGCAGTGGACGGATGACAGGGAGAGAGACCCAGTACTTC
TRBJ2-5 14 once . TRBV6-5 CASLNYRAQETQYF TGTGCCAGCCTCAACTACAGGGCGCAAGAGACCCAGTACTTC
TRBJ2-2 15 . . TRBV10-2 CASIEGEIFTGELFF TGCGCCAGCATCGAGGGGGAAATCTTTACCGGGGAGCTGTTTTTT